Below are 27 T cell receptor beta chains sequenced from a single sample in a study of blood T cell repertoires in COVID-19. Method: immunoSEQ multiplex PCR; TCRdb's copy keeps in-frame clones and lacks some. Of about 300,000 clones in the sample, 65% to 90% were seen once. Sequencing used peripheral blood. These receptors were collected from a human donor in a cohort sampled during active COVID-19.

The chain has TRBV4-3 and TRBJ2-3; D perhaps matches TRBD1 (6 bases). V lost 2 bases and J lost 6, with 9 bases in between. Germline loops: CDR1 LGHNA, CDR2 YSLEER. The CDR3 extends over 13 amino acids. CDR3 sequence: CASSQYRVDTQYF. Written as DNA, the CDR3 is TGCGCCAGCAGCCAATACAGGGTTGATACGCAGTATTTT.

The genes are TRBV9 and TRBJ2-2, with 11 bases identical to TRBD2. The CDR3 spans 16 residues. Per the germline V gene, CDR1 is SGDLS and CDR2 is YYNGEE. Unmatched junction bases numbered 6, after V lost 4 bases and J lost 4 bases. The CDR3 sequence: CASSLLAGGSTGELFF. The CDR3 nucleotides are TGTGCCAGCAGCTTGTTAGCGGGAGGGAGCACCGGGGAGCTGTTTTTT.

This chain uses TRBV28 with TRBJ2-3; D possibly corresponds to TRBD2 (7 bases). V shed 3 bases and J shed 4 bases, with 11 bases lying between them. The CDR3 is made up of 14 amino acids. The germline CDR1 and CDR2 sequences are MDHEN and SYDVKM. The CDR3 nucleotides read TGTGCCAGCAGTTTCGGGGGGCTGGCAGATACGCAGTATTTT. Its translation is CASSFGGLADTQYF.

The gene calls are TRBV28 and TRBJ1-3; 7 bases are a match to TRBD1. V shed 6 bases and J 0 bases; nucleotides not matched to a gene: 5. The CDR3 contains 15 residues. In germline, CDR1 is MDHEN, CDR2 SYDVKM. The CDR3 region has the DNA TGTGCCAGCAGAACCGGGACAGCCTCTGGAAACACCATATATTTT. Amino acid sequence: CASRTGTASGNTIYF.

J is TRBJ1-2 and V is TRBV10-3, with D possibly matching TRBD1 (6 bases). V was cut by 2 bases and J by 7 bases, with 14 bases left in between. The CDR3 has 14 residues. CDR1 ENHRY and CDR2 SYGVKD come from the germline V gene. CDR3 residues: CAISEGLTGSGYTF. DNA for the CDR3: TGTGCCATCAGTGAGGGCCTCACAGGGTCTGGCTACACCTTC.

The rearrangement links TRBV18 to TRBJ1-1, with D possibly TRBD1 on 6 matching bases. This CDR3 is built from 15 residues. V gave up 3 bases and J gave up 4 bases, with 15 bases separating them. CDR1 and CDR2 (germline): KGHSH, LQKENI. CDR3 region: CASSPTKGDGTEAFF. The CDR3, as DNA: TGTGCCAGCTCACCCACGAAGGGGGACGGCACTGAAGCTTTCTTT.

This clone was seen ten or more times. The rearrangement joins TRBV30 to TRBJ2-2; TRBD2 aligns across 7 bases. V trimming: 1 base; J trimming: 6 bases; junction bases outside the gene matches: 14. This CDR3 has 17 residues. Per germline, CDR1 GTSNPN and CDR2 SVGIG (reference sequence). The CDR3 reads CAWSAYWEGVLSGELFF. DNA of the CDR3: TGTGCCTGGAGTGCGTATTGGGAGGGAGTTCTATCCGGGGAGCTGTTTTTT.

The chain has TRBV7-9 and TRBJ1-4; 9 bases match TRBD1. Unmatched junction bases numbered 6, after V lost 8 bases and J lost 8 bases. This CDR3 comprises 13 residues. From germline, CDR1 is SEHNR and CDR2 FQNEAQ (reference sequence). CDR3 DNA: TGTGCCAGCGGGACAGGGAGGTTCGAAAAACTGTTTTTT. This encodes CASGTGRFEKLFF.

V and J are TRBV7-2 and TRBJ1-3; possibly TRBD1 for D (5 bases). The CDR3 consists of 15 residues. V was clipped by 2 bases and J by 11 bases, with 19 bases between them. CDR1 is SGHTA and CDR2 is FQGNSA in the germline V gene. This chain's CDR3 is CASSLRRGSTQAIYF. CDR3 bases: TGTGCCAGCAGCTTAAGAAGGGGATCAACCCAGGCCATATATTTT.

V gene TRBV27 combines with J gene TRBJ2-2; TRBD2 agrees at 7 bases. Germline CDR1 and CDR2: MNHEY and SMNVEV (reference sequence). This CDR3 has 16 residues. V trimming: 8 bases; J trimming: 2 bases; junction bases outside the gene matches: 11. DNA for the CDR3: TGTGCCAGCTCCCAGCGGGGTACTACCAACACCGGGGAGCTGTTTTTT. Translation gives CASSQRGTTNTGELFF.

V and J are TRBV12-3 or TRBV12-4 and TRBJ1-3, with D unclear. V was clipped by 8 bases and J by 4 bases, with 9 bases between them. The CDR3 is 12 residues long. CDR3 region: CASFEKGNTIYF. CDR3 bases: TGTGCCAGCTTCGAGAAGGGAAACACCATATATTTT.

With regard to this clone: This sequence may be a read error, since a much larger clone differs from it by one base. The chain employs TRBV27 and TRBJ2-7; 10 bases line up with TRBD2. Germline-derived CDR1 and CDR2 are MNHEY and SMNVEV (reference sequence). V was clipped by 5 bases and J by 2 bases; unmatched bases: 0. This CDR3 contains 13 residues. CDR3 in DNA: TGTGCCAGCAGTAGCGGGAGGGCCTACGAGCAGTACTTC. It yields the protein CASSSGRAYEQYF.

This clone has only one observation. V is TRBV5-1 and J is TRBJ2-5, with 7 nucleotides matching TRBD1. Per germline, CDR1 SGHRS and CDR2 YFSETQ. The CDR3 has 14 residues. Losses at the gene ends were 5 bases for V and 2 bases for J; bases not matched to a gene: 6. DNA of the CDR3: TGCGCCAGCAGAATGAACAGGGGACAAGAGACCCAGTACTTC. This encodes CASRMNRGQETQYF.

The chain joins TRBV27 to TRBJ2-5, with 10 bases identical to TRBD1. J lost 6 bases, V lost 0 bases, and 25 bases had no gene match. The germline gives CDR1 MNHEY, CDR2 SMNVEV (reference sequence). This CDR3 has 22 residues. CDR3: CASSLSRTALGQGKGQIKTQYF. The CDR3 coding sequence is TGTGCCAGCAGTTTATCGCGGACGGCTCTGGGACAGGGGAAGGGTCAAATAAAGACCCAGTACTTC.

V gene TRBV6-2 or TRBV6-3 combines with J gene TRBJ1-5; D unclear. The germline V gene encodes CDR1 MNHEY and CDR2 SVGEGT. The CDR3 runs 13 residues. The V end lost 6 bases, the J end lost 0 bases, and 6 bases lay between the germline ends. This CDR3 reads CASSRYSNQPQHF. The CDR3 nucleotides are TGTGCCAGCAGCCGCTATAGCAATCAGCCCCAGCATTTT.

The V gene is TRBV7-9, the J gene TRBJ2-1; TRBD1 agrees at 8 bases. This CDR3 is 12 amino acids long. Trimming took 5 bases from V and 9 from J; bases not matched to a gene: 3. The germline V gene encodes CDR1 SEHNR and CDR2 FQNEAQ (reference sequence). In DNA, the CDR3 is TGTGCCAGCAGCGCAGGGGGCCGTGAGCAGTTCTTC. Its translation is CASSAGGREQFF.

This clone was seen a handful of times. The J gene is TRBJ2-1, the V gene TRBV5-3; 14 bases agree with TRBD2. TRBV5-3 is an ORF for which the function is uncertain. Trimming at V came to 5 bases and at J to 5 bases, leaving 12 bases not matched to a gene. This CDR3 has 18 amino acids. This CDR3 is CARSEGTSGSIINNEQFF. DNA for the CDR3: TGTGCCAGAAGTGAGGGGACTAGCGGGAGTATAATAAACAATGAGCAGTTCTTC.

This chain uses TRBV4-3 with TRBJ2-4, with 8 bases lining up with TRBD2. Germline V gene lookup returns CDR1 LGHNA and CDR2 YSLEER. The CDR3 spans 18 residues. Trimming took 6 bases from V and 6 from J; bases not matched to a gene: 19. CDR3 coding DNA: TGCGCCAGCAGGGCTTCGGCTAGCGGCCTCGGGGGGGGAAACATTCAGTACTTC. Translation gives CASRASASGLGGGNIQYF.

The chain recombines TRBV7-2 with TRBJ2-7, with D possibly TRBD1 on 5 matching bases. Looked up from germline, CDR1 is SGHTA and CDR2 is FQGNSA. The CDR3 is made up of 15 amino acids. Trimming took 2 bases from V and 4 from J, leaving 15 bases between them. This CDR3 is CASSLSAGRQYEQYF. The CDR3 nucleotides are TGTGCCAGCAGCTTATCCGCAGGGCGTCAGTACGAGCAGTACTTC.

CDR3 DNA: TGTGCCAGTAGCGTAGATAGGACAGGGTCCTACGAGCAGTACTTC. Translation: CASSVDRTGSYEQYF. The J gene is TRBJ2-7, the V gene TRBV19; 8 nucleotides agree with TRBD1. The CDR3 spans 15 residues. Germline-derived CDR1 and CDR2 are LNHDA and SQIVND (reference sequence). Trimming at V came to 6 bases and at J to 1 base, leaving 8 bases not matched to a gene. Together with reference TRBV19 and TRBJ2-7, the CDR3 gives the full variable domain: DGGITQSPKYLFRKEGQNVTLSCEQNLNHDAMYWYRQDPGQGLRLIYYSQIVNDFQKGDIAEGYSVSREKKESFPLTVTSAQKNPTAFYLCASSVDRTGSYEQYFGPGTRLTVT.

V usage is TRBV12-5 and J usage is TRBJ2-1, with 15 bases identical to TRBD2. V shed 7 bases and J 8 bases; nucleotides not matched to a gene: 6. CDR1 and CDR2 from the germline V gene are LGHNT and FRNRAP. This CDR3 has 15 residues. For the CDR3, the DNA is TGTGCTAGTGCCGCGGGACTAGCGGGAGGAGATGAGCAGTTCTTC. It is translated as CASAAGLAGGDEQFF. The full variable domain, rest sourced from reference TRBV12-5 and TRBJ2-1, is DARVTQTPRHKVTEMGQEVTMRCQPILGHNTVFWYRQTMMQGLELLAYFRNRAPLDDSGMPKDRFSAEMPDATLATLKIQPSEPRDSAVYFCASAAGLAGGDEQFFGPGTRLTVL.

CDR3 DNA sequence: TGTGCCAGCAGCCCGAGGGGCACAGATACGCAGTATTTT. It translates to CASSPRGTDTQYF. The V gene is TRBV9, the J gene TRBJ2-3; a possible D gene is TRBD2 (5 bases). Trimming stripped 4 bases from V and 1 base from J, with 7 bases between. The CDR3 has 13 amino acids. From germline, CDR1 is SGDLS and CDR2 YYNGEE.

This clone was counted only a few times. This rearrangement joins TRBV18 to TRBJ2-2; no clear D. Looked up from germline, CDR1 is KGHSH and CDR2 is LQKENI. The CDR3 runs to 11 residues. The V gene lost 6 bases and the J gene lost 8 bases, with 7 bases spanning the gap. CDR3 nucleotide sequence: TGTGCCAGCTCGCGGCGTGGGGAGCTGTTTTTT. Protein sequence: CASSRRGELFF.

V usage is TRBV5-4 and J usage is TRBJ2-3; TRBD2 matches 11 bases. Germline loops: CDR1 SGHNT, CDR2 YYREEE (reference sequence). With V trimmed by 4 bases and J by 4 bases, 8 bases remained unmatched. The CDR3 sequence is 16 residues long. The CDR3 DNA sequence: TGTGCCAGCAGCCCAAGCGGGACTAGCGGACCAGATACGCAGTATTTT. This gives the protein CASSPSGTSGPDTQYF. Full variable domain (remainder filled in from reference TRBV5-4 and TRBJ2-3): ETGVTQSPTHLIKTRGQQVTLRCSSQSGHNTVSWYQQALGQGPQFIFQYYREEENGRGNFPPRFSGLQFPNYSSELNVNALELDDSALYLCASSPSGTSGPDTQYFGPGTRLTVL.

This clone turned up a few times. The chain recombines TRBV28 with TRBJ1-1; D is possibly TRBD1 (6 bases). V was cut by 3 bases and J by 4 bases, with 18 bases left in between. The CDR3 runs 16 residues. Germline CDR1 reads MDHEN; CDR2 reads SYDVKM. The CDR3 DNA follows: TGTGCCAGCAGTTTGGGGACACTGCCCAGGAGCACTGAAGCTTTCTTT. This encodes CASSLGTLPRSTEAFF.

Notes on this clone: One junction end disagrees with the germline gene, perhaps due to a read error. The rearrangement joins TRBV12-3 or TRBV12-4 to TRBJ1-2; perhaps TRBD1 as D (6 bases). The CDR3 is made up of 10 amino acids. For the CDR3, the DNA is TGTGCCAGCAGTTTAGGGGACAAATCCTTC. Protein sequence: CASSLGDKSF.

This chain connects TRBV5-1 to TRBJ2-5; 15 nucleotides match TRBD2. V lost 4 bases and J lost 0; bases outside the gene matches: 13. The CDR3 runs 20 residues. Germline values: CDR1 SGHRS, CDR2 YFSETQ. CDR3 protein: CASSTGLAGGLVADQETQYF. In nucleotides, the CDR3 is TGCGCCAGCAGCACGGGACTAGCGGGGGGACTCGTCGCTGACCAAGAGACCCAGTACTTC.